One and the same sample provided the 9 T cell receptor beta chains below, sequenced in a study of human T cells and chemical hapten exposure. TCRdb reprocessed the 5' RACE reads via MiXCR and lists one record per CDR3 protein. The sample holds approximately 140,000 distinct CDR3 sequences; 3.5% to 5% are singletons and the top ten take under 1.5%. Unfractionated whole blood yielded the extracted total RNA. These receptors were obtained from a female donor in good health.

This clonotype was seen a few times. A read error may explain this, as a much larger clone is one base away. The CDR3 is CSGKANYGYTF. The CDR3 bases are TGCAGCGGTAAAGCTAACTATGGCTACACCTTC. This chain uses TRBV29-1 with TRBJ1-2; D gene uncertain. The CDR3 totals 11 residues. Trimming took 7 bases from V and 0 from J, leaving 6 bases between them. Germline V gives CDR1 SQVTM, CDR2 ANQGSEA.

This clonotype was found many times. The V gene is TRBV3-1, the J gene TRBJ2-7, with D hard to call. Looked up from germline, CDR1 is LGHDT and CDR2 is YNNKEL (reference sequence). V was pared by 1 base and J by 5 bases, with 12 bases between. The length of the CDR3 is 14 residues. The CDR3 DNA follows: TGTGCCAGCAGCCAAGTGTTCAGAATAAACGAGCAGTACTTC. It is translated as CASSQVFRINEQYF.

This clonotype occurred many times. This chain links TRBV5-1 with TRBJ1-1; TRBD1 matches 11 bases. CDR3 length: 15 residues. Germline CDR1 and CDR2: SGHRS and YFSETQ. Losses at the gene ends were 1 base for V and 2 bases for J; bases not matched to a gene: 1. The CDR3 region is CASSLWTGGNTEAFF. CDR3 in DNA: TGCGCCAGCAGCTTGTGGACAGGGGGCAACACTGAAGCTTTCTTT.

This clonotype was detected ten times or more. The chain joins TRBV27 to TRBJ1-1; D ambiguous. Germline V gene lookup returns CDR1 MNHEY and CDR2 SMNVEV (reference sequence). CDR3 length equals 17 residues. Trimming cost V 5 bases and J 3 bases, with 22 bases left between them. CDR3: CASSRYGETPSYTEAFF. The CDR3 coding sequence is TGTGCCAGCAGTAGGTACGGAGAGACTCCTAGCTACACTGAAGCTTTCTTT.

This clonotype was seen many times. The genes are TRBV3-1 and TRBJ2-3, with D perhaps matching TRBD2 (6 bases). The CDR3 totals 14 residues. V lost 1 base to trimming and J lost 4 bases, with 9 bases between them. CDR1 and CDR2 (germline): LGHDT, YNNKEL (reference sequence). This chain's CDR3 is CASSQASSADTQYF. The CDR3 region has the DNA TGTGCCAGCAGCCAAGCTTCTAGCGCAGATACGCAGTATTTT.

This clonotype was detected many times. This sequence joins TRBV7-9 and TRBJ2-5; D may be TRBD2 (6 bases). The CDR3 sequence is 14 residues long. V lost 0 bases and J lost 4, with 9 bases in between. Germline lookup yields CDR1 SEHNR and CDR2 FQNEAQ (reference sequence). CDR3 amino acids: CASSLAQTRETQYF. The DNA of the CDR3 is TGTGCCAGCAGCTTAGCCCAGACTAGAGAGACCCAGTACTTC.

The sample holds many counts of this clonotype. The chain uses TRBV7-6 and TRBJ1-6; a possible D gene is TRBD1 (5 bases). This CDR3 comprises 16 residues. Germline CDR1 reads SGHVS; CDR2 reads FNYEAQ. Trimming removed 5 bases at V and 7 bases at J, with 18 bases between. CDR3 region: CASSQRGEGKNSPLHF. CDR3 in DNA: TGTGCCAGCAGCCAACGGGGGGAGGGTAAGAATTCACCCCTCCACTTT. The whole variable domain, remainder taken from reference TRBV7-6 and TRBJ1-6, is GAGVSQSPRYKVTKRGQDVALRCDPISGHVSLYWYRQALGQGPEFLTYFNYEAQQDKSGLPNDRFSAERPEGSISTLTIQRTEQRDSAMYRCASSQRGEGKNSPLHFGNGTRLTVT.

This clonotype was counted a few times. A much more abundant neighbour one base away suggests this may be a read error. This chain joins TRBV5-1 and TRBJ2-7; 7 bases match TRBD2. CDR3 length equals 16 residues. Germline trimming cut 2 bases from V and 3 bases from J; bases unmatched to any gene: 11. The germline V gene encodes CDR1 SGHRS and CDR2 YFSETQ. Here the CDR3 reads CASSLAYSGVDYEQYF. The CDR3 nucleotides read TGCGCCAGCAGCTTAGCTTACAGCGGGGTTGACTACGAGCAGTACTTC.

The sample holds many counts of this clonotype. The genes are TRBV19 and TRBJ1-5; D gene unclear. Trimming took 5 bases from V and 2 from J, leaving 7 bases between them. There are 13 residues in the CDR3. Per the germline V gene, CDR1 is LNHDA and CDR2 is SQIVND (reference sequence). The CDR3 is CASSLRRNQPQHF. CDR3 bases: TGTGCCAGTAGTCTGAGACGCAATCAGCCCCAGCATTTT.